The 17 T cell receptor beta chains below all came from one sample that was sequenced in a study of T-cell reconstitution after alpha-beta-depleted transplantation in children. Unique molecular identifiers were incorporated during preparation of the TCRbeta library. From the PCR reads, TCRdb called clonotypes with MiXCR, one entry per CDR3 protein. The sample records a few hundred thousand distinct CDR3 sequences, about 11% being singletons. The sequencing used PBMCs, collected before TCRalphabeta/CD19-depleted stem cell transplant. Source of these receptors: a child younger than two with acute myeloid leukemia, due to receive a stem cell transplant.

The chain joins TRBV6-6 to TRBJ2-5; possibly TRBD1 for D (6 bases). CDR1 MNHNY and CDR2 SVGAGI come from the germline V gene (reference sequence). The ends were cut back, 2 bases at V and 2 bases at J, with 12 bases in the middle. The CDR3 sequence is 15 residues long. CDR3: CASSYRGTNQETQYF. The DNA of the CDR3 is TGTGCCAGCAGTTACCGAGGGACAAATCAAGAGACCCAGTACTTC.

This clonotype has ten or more counts. The V and J genes are TRBV28 and TRBJ2-7, with 10 bases aligning to TRBD1. Germline values: CDR1 MDHEN, CDR2 SYDVKM. Trimming cost V 5 bases and J 4 bases; bases outside gene matches: 5. The length of the CDR3 is 14 residues. This CDR3 reads CASSLTGGKYEQYF. The CDR3 DNA is TGTGCCAGCAGTCTGACAGGGGGCAAATACGAGCAGTACTTC.

This clonotype was recorded a few times. The chain employs TRBV20-1 and TRBJ2-5; TRBD2 matches at 11 bases. V lost 6 bases, J lost 0 bases, and 6 bases stayed unmatched. The CDR3 extends over 15 amino acids. CDR1 is DFQATT and CDR2 is SNEGSKA in the germline V gene (reference sequence). This CDR3 reads CSAKPGLADQETQYF. As DNA, the CDR3 is TGCAGTGCCAAACCGGGACTAGCGGACCAAGAGACCCAGTACTTC.

At least ten counts were recorded for this clonotype. The J gene is TRBJ1-2, the V gene TRBV20-1; D not certain. V lost 5 bases to trimming and J lost 4 bases, with 17 bases between them. Germline loops: CDR1 DFQATT, CDR2 SNEGSKA (reference sequence). The CDR3 has 14 residues. The CDR3 DNA is TGCAGTGCTCATCTCGCGGAGGCAGGCTATGGCTACACCTTC. Translated: CSAHLAEAGYGYTF.

In its sample, this clonotype was seen many times. V and J are TRBV24-1 and TRBJ2-7; D is perhaps TRBD1 (7 bases). The germline V gene has CDR1 KGHDR and CDR2 SFDVKD. The CDR3 is 16 amino acids. V lost 4 bases and J 6 bases, leaving 21 bases between the germline ends. The CDR3: CATSDPGLTGASEQYF. CDR3 nucleotides: TGTGCCACCAGTGACCCGGGACTCACAGGGGCGTCCGAGCAGTACTTC.

This clonotype was seen a handful of times. The rearrangement uses TRBV6-4 and TRBJ2-1, with D tentatively TRBD2 (6 bases). The V end was cut by 3 bases, the J end by 6 bases, with 12 bases between. The CDR3 is 14 residues long. Germline CDR1 reads MRHNA; CDR2 reads SNTAGT. CDR3 residues: CASSELGTSNEQFF. For the CDR3, the DNA is TGTGCCAGCAGTGAACTGGGGACTTCCAATGAGCAGTTCTTC.

Ten or more counts support this clonotype. The V gene is TRBV2, the J gene TRBJ2-3; D not certain. The CDR3 contains 16 residues. The germline gives CDR1 SNHLY, CDR2 FYNNEI. The V gene lost 4 bases and the J gene lost 6 bases, with 20 bases spanning the gap. CDR3 DNA: TGTGCCAGCAGTGTTGAGGTGGGGATTGTGGGGGATACGCAGTATTTT. Translated, it gives CASSVEVGIVGDTQYF.

This clonotype came up many times. The chain employs TRBV6-1 and TRBJ1-1; D is perhaps TRBD1 (5 bases). Germline CDR1 MNHNS, CDR2 SASEGT. V was trimmed by 10 bases and J by 7 bases, leaving 16 bases between them. This CDR3 is built from 12 residues. CDR3 sequence (DNA): TGTGCCATTACCGACAGAGCAAGTGAAGCTTTCTTT. Amino acid sequence: CAITDRASEAFF.

The sample holds many counts of this clonotype. V and J are TRBV15 and TRBJ2-1, with 11 bases fitting TRBD2. Germline V gene lookup returns CDR1 LNHNV and CDR2 YYDKDF (reference sequence). The J segment lost 5 bases and the V segment lost 0 bases, leaving 0 bases of the junction unmatched. CDR3 length equals 15 residues. Written as DNA, the CDR3 is TGTGCCACCAGCAGAGAGGGACTAGCGGACAATGAGCAGTTCTTC. Protein: CATSREGLADNEQFF. The variable domain in full, with the rest retrieved from reference TRBV15 and TRBJ2-1, is DAMVIQNPRYQVTQFGKPVTLSCSQTLNHNVMYWYQQKSSQAPKLLFHYYDKDFNNEADTPDNFQSRRPNTSFCFLDIRSPGLGDTAMYLCATSREGLADNEQFFGPGTRLTVL.

At least ten counts were recorded for this clonotype. A read error may produce the germline difference seen at one junction end. This sequence joins TRBV12-3 or TRBV12-4 and TRBJ2-5; D ambiguous. The CDR3 sequence is 14 residues long. The chain's CDR3 is CASSEHGRSIIKNF. In nucleotides, the CDR3 is TGTGCCAGCAGCGAGCACGGGCGATCAATTATAAAAAACTTC.

The rearrangement uses TRBV12-3 or TRBV12-4 and TRBJ1-3; the D is unclear. Trimming pared 3 bases from V and 0 bases from J, leaving 3 bases between. The CDR3 runs to 13 residues. The CDR3 here is CASSFVSGNTIYF. The CDR3 coding sequence is TGTGCCAGCAGTTTCGTCTCTGGAAACACCATATATTTT.

The sample holds many counts of this clonotype. This chain connects TRBV5-1 to TRBJ1-5, with D maybe TRBD1 (6 bases). Germline CDR1 and CDR2: SGHRS and YFSETQ. V lost 0 bases, J lost 4 bases, and 17 bases lay in between. This CDR3 comprises 17 residues. This chain's CDR3 is CASSLGSGGAGNQPQHF. CDR3 nucleotide sequence: TGCGCCAGCAGCTTGGGGAGCGGGGGCGCAGGGAATCAGCCCCAGCATTTT.

This clonotype was seen repeatedly, ten times or more. V usage is TRBV20-1 and J usage is TRBJ2-7; 10 nucleotides align to TRBD1. The CDR3 has 15 residues. Germline V CDR1 and CDR2: DFQATT, SNEGSKA (reference sequence). Losses at the gene ends were 5 bases for V and 4 bases for J; bases not matched to a gene: 11. The CDR3 protein is CSAPKPGQGTYEQYF. DNA for the CDR3: TGCAGTGCTCCCAAACCGGGACAGGGGACGTACGAGCAGTACTTC.

This clonotype occurred many times. The J gene is TRBJ2-5, the V gene TRBV20-1; 7 bases agree with TRBD2. The V gene's germline CDR1 is DFQATT and CDR2 SNEGSKA (reference sequence). Trimming cost V 6 bases and J 7 bases; bases outside gene matches: 23. The CDR3 spans 17 residues. Here the CDR3 reads CSAHPPRTRNLHGTQYF. The DNA of the CDR3 is TGCAGTGCCCACCCCCCCAGGACTAGGAACCTTCACGGGACCCAGTACTTC.

The chain links TRBV11-2 to TRBJ1-1; D might be TRBD1 (5 bases). CDR3 length equals 15 residues. CDR1 and CDR2 from the germline V gene are SGHAT and FQNNGV. Trimming left V 5 bases short and J 6 bases short, with 19 bases between. The CDR3 spells CASSTLLAGVAEAFF. CDR3 DNA sequence: TGTGCCAGCAGCACCCTCCTCGCGGGGGTTGCTGAAGCTTTCTTT.

Worth noting for this clonotype: Relative to the germline gene, one junction end is altered; a read error may explain this. The chain employs TRBV5-1 and TRBJ2-1, with D tentatively TRBD2 (5 bases). The CDR3 contains 11 residues. Germline V lookup: CDR1 SGHRS, CDR2 YFSETQ. The CDR3 loop is CAGSLRDEQFF. DNA for the CDR3: TGCGCCGGCAGCTTGAGGGATGAGCAGTTCTTC.

This clonotype was detected a few times. The V call is TRBV29-1, the J call TRBJ2-4; D is possibly TRBD2 (5 bases). V was trimmed by 4 bases and J by 0 bases, leaving 13 bases between them. Germline-derived CDR1 and CDR2 are SQVTM and ANQGSEA. The CDR3 totals 15 residues. This chain's CDR3 is CSVASAVRAKNIQYF. DNA for the CDR3: TGCAGCGTTGCTTCAGCGGTCAGAGCCAAAAACATTCAGTACTTC.